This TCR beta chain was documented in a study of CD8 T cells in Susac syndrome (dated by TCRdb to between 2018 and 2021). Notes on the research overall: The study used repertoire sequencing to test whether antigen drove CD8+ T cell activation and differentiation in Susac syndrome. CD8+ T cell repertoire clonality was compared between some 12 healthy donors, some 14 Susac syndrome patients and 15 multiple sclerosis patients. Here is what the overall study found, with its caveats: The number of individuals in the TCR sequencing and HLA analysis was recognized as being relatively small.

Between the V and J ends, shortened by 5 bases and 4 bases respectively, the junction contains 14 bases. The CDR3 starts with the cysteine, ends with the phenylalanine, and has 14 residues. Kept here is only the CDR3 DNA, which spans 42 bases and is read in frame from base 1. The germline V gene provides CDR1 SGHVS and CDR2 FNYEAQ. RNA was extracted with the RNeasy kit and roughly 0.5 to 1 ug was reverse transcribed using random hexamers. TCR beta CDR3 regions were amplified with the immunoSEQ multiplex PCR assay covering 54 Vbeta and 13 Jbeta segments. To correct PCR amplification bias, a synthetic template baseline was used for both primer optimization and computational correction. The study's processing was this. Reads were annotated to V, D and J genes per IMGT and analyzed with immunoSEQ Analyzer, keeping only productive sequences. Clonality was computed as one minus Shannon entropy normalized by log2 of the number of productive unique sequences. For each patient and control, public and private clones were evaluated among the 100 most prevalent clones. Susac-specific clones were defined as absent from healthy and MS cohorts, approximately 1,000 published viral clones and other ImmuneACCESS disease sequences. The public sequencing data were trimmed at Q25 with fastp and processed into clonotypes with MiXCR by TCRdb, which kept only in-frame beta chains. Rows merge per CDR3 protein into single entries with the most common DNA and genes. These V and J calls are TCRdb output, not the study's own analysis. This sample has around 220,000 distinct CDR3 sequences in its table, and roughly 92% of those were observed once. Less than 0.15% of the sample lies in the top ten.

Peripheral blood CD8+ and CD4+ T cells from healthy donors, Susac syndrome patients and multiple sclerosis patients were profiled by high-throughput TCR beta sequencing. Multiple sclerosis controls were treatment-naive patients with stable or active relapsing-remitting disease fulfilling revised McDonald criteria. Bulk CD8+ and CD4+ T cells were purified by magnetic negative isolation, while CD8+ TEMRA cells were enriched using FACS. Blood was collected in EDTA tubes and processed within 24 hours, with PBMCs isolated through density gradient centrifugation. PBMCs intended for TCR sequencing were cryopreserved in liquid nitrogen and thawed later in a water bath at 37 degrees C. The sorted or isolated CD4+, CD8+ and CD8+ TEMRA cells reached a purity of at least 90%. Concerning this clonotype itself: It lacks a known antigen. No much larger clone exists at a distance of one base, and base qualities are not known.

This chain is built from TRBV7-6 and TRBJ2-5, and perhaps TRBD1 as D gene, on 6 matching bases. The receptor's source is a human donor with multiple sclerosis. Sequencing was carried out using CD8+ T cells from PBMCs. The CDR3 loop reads CASSVMGAVETQYF. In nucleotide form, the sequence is TGTGCCAGCAGCGTGATGGGGGCCGTAGAGACCCAGTACTTC.